The 8 T cell receptor beta chains listed next were all sequenced from one sample in a study of blood T cell repertoires in COVID-19. Libraries were prepared by immunoSEQ multiplex PCR; TCRdb keeps only in-frame clonotypes and omits some of them. In the table there are more than 75,000 clones, approximately 80% of which are singletons. The sequencing input was peripheral blood. Source of these receptors: a man in his fifties or sixties with acute or convalescent COVID-19.

The chain employs TRBV6-5 and TRBJ2-7; 13 bases agree with TRBD2. Looked up from germline, CDR1 is MNHEY and CDR2 is SVGAGI. This CDR3 has 16 residues. Losses at the gene ends were 4 bases for V and 7 bases for J; bases not matched to a gene: 10. The CDR3 sequence: CASSWTGTSGIWEQYF. The CDR3 nucleotides are TGTGCCAGCAGTTGGACCGGGACTAGCGGGATATGGGAGCAGTACTTC.

On this clone: The junction shows a germline mismatch at one end, possibly a read error. For the CDR3, the DNA is TGTGCCAGCAGTGCCCAGGGGTACGGGCAGTACTTC. Amino acid sequence: CASSAQGYGQYF. The chain has TRBV27 and TRBJ2-7; possibly TRBD1 for D (6 bases). This CDR3 contains 12 residues. Germline V lookup: CDR1 MNHEY, CDR2 SMNVEV (reference sequence).

The CDR3 nucleotides are TGCGCCCTTAAGAACGAAATGACACGTCAGGTCAATCAGCCCCAGCATTTT. Translated, it gives CALKNEMTRQVNQPQHF. The rearrangement uses TRBV5-1 and TRBJ1-5; D gene ambiguous. CDR1 is SGHRS and CDR2 is YFSETQ in the germline V gene. The CDR3 is 17 residues long. Between the trimmed V and J ends, which lost 10 bases and 3 bases, there was a span of 26 bases.

The rearrangement joins TRBV30 to TRBJ1-6; 8 bases fit TRBD1. Trimming took 0 bases from V and 5 from J; bases not matched to a gene: 6. CDR1 and CDR2 (germline): GTSNPN, SVGIG (reference sequence). CDR3 length: 16 residues. The CDR3, as DNA: TGTGCCTGGAGTGTACGACAGGGGCCGAATAATTCACCCCTCCACTTT. Translating it yields CAWSVRQGPNNSPLHF.

The V and J genes are TRBV6-1 and TRBJ2-1; 7 bases line up with TRBD1. The germline CDR1 and CDR2 sequences are MNHNS and SASEGT. The CDR3 loop spans 15 amino acids. J was trimmed by 10 bases and V by 1 base; bases with no gene match: 10. CDR3 loop: CASSEVDRSFLEQFF. The CDR3 coding sequence is TGTGCCAGCAGTGAAGTGGACAGGTCGTTCCTCGAGCAGTTCTTC.

J is TRBJ1-1 and V is TRBV6-5; a possible D gene is TRBD1 (6 bases). From germline, CDR1 is MNHEY and CDR2 SVGAGI. V was clipped by 0 bases and J by 0 bases, with 11 bases between them. The CDR3 contains 16 residues. The CDR3 sequence: CASSYSGQIMNTEAFF. The CDR3 coding sequence is TGTGCCAGCAGTTACTCCGGACAGATCATGAACACTGAAGCTTTCTTT.

The gene calls are TRBV19 and TRBJ2-1; no reliable D call. CDR1 and CDR2 (germline): LNHDA, SQIVND (reference sequence). V lost 3 bases to trimming and J lost 3 bases, with 9 bases between them. CDR3 length equals 14 residues. CDR3 amino acids: CASSMARRYNEQFF. The CDR3 nucleotides read TGTGCCAGTAGTATGGCCAGGCGCTACAATGAGCAGTTCTTC.

The chain joins TRBV5-5 to TRBJ2-5; 9 bases line up with TRBD1. CDR3 length: 16 residues. V shed 4 bases, J shed 5 bases, and the junction held 12 bases outside the gene matches. CDR1 and CDR2 (germline): SGHKS, YYEKEE (reference sequence). The CDR3 DNA reads TGTGCCAGCAGCCGTGGGACAGGGAGTAGTTGGGAGACCCAGTACTTC. Its protein product is CASSRGTGSSWETQYF.